One sample yielded the 11 T cell receptor beta chains listed below, sequenced in a study of shared clonotypes between healthy human individuals. Naive CD8 cells, CD45RO-negative and positively selected for CCR7, excluded terminally differentiated effector memory CD45RA+ cells. Repertoires were generated with immunoSEQ multiplex PCR, while TCRdb's copy carries only in-frame clones and drops some. This table holds more than 2 million clones, 85% to 95% found once. The sequenced material came from naive CD8+ T cells sorted from blood. These receptors all come from a man aged 18 to 35 in good health.

The rearrangement uses TRBV28 and TRBJ2-5; 11 bases match TRBD2. The germline V gene encodes CDR1 MDHEN and CDR2 SYDVKM. This CDR3 spans 16 amino acids. The V and J ends lost 4 bases and 2 bases, in that order; junction bases with no gene match: 6. In nucleotides, the CDR3 is TGTGCCAGCAGTTGGGATAGCGGGGGGGATCAAGAGACCCAGTACTTC. Translation gives CASSWDSGGDQETQYF.

The J gene is TRBJ2-5, the V gene TRBV5-4, with 7 bases fitting TRBD2. Germline values: CDR1 SGHNT, CDR2 YYREEE (reference sequence). This CDR3 contains 15 residues. V dropped 1 base and J dropped 3; count of bases not matched to a gene: 6. The CDR3 sequence: CASSLWGGSKETQYF. CDR3 nucleotide sequence: TGTGCCAGCAGCTTGTGGGGAGGGAGTAAAGAGACCCAGTACTTC.

The chain combines TRBV27 with TRBJ1-5, with a tentative D call TRBD1 (6 bases). V was shortened by 0 bases and J by 3 bases, with 9 bases between the two germline ends. The germline gives CDR1 MNHEY, CDR2 SMNVEV (reference sequence). The CDR3 is 15 amino acids. This CDR3 is CASSLSGAFNQPQHF. The CDR3 DNA is TGTGCCAGCAGTTTATCGGGGGCGTTCAATCAGCCCCAGCATTTT.

The chain joins TRBV30 to TRBJ2-1; the D gene is possibly TRBD2 (6 bases). This CDR3 is built from 19 residues. V was pared by 7 bases and J by 1 base, with 29 bases between. From germline, CDR1 is GTSNPN and CDR2 SVGIG (reference sequence). The CDR3 region is CASAGPRTAETFSYNEQFF. The CDR3 bases are TGTGCCTCCGCGGGACCGAGAACAGCGGAGACCTTTTCCTACAATGAGCAGTTCTTC.

The gene calls are TRBV6-5 and TRBJ2-5; 8 bases line up with TRBD1. The J segment lost 9 bases and the V segment lost 8 bases, leaving 14 bases of the junction unmatched. The germline gives CDR1 MNHEY, CDR2 SVGAGI. This CDR3 has 14 amino acids. The CDR3 nucleotides read TGTGCCAGCTCTCTTCAGGGGGCGCAGTCGTCCCAGTACTTC. This codes for CASSLQGAQSSQYF.

This clone has only one observation. The CDR3 bases are TGCAGCGTTGATGATTTAAGGGGGGACAGTATATACACAGATACGCAGTATTTT. This encodes CSVDDLRGDSIYTDTQYF. The rearrangement joins TRBV29-1 to TRBJ2-3, with D perhaps TRBD1 (7 bases). V lost 3 bases and J lost 2, with 24 bases in between. Germline V gives CDR1 SQVTM, CDR2 ANQGSEA. This CDR3 spans 18 amino acids.

This clone was seen just once. V and J are TRBV25-1 and TRBJ2-1; possibly TRBD2 for D (5 bases). V lost 0 bases, J lost 9 bases, and 12 bases lay in between. In germline, CDR1 is MGHDK, CDR2 SYGVNS. This CDR3 comprises 14 residues. The CDR3 sequence is CASSEYPSIGEQFF. DNA of the CDR3: TGTGCCAGCAGTGAATATCCTAGCATAGGTGAGCAGTTCTTC.

The V and J genes are TRBV10-1 and TRBJ2-3, with 7 bases matching TRBD2. This CDR3 region has 16 residues. Germline trimming cut 0 bases from V and 0 bases from J; bases unmatched to any gene: 3. Germline CDR1 reads WNHNN; CDR2 reads SYGVQD (reference sequence). The CDR3 here is CASSESGGGSTDTQYF. As DNA, the CDR3 is TGCGCCAGCAGTGAGTCGGGCGGGGGTAGCACAGATACGCAGTATTTT.

This chain uses TRBV27 with TRBJ1-1, with D maybe TRBD1 (5 bases). The CDR3 sequence is 14 residues long. Trimming stripped 5 bases from V and 1 base from J, with 11 bases between. The germline gives CDR1 MNHEY, CDR2 SMNVEV (reference sequence). This CDR3 reads CASSAGWRNTEAFF. DNA of the CDR3: TGTGCCAGCAGTGCAGGGTGGAGGAACACTGAAGCTTTCTTT.

This clone has just one count. This CDR3 reads CASRPGPGVHTGELFF. The CDR3 coding sequence is TGTGCCAGTAGGCCGGGACCAGGAGTACACACCGGGGAGCTGTTTTTT. The rearrangement links TRBV19 to TRBJ2-2; perhaps D is TRBD1 or TRBD2 (5 bases each). The CDR3 extends over 16 amino acids. The germline V gene encodes CDR1 LNHDA and CDR2 SQIVND (reference sequence). Trimming left V 6 bases short and J 3 bases short, with 17 bases between.

The V call is TRBV29-1, the J call TRBJ2-5; D perhaps matches TRBD2 (6 bases). The V end lost 0 bases, the J end lost 1 base, and 15 bases lay between the germline ends. The CDR3 contains 16 residues. CDR1 and CDR2 from the germline V gene are SQVTM and ANQGSEA. This chain's CDR3 is CSVEDRGGRGQETQYF. CDR3 coding DNA: TGCAGCGTTGAAGATCGGGGAGGCCGGGGCCAAGAGACCCAGTACTTC.